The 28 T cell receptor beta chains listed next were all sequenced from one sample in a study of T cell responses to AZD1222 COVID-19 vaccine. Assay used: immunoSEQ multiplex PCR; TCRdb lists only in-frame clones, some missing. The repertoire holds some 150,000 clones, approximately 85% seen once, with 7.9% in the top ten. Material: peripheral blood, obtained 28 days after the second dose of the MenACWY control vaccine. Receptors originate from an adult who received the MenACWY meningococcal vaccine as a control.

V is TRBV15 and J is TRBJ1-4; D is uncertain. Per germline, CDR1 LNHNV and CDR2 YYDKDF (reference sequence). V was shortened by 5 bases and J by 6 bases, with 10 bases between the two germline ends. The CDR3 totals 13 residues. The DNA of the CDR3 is TGTGCCACCAGCCGAGCTTCAGATGAAAAACTGTTTTTT. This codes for CATSRASDEKLFF.

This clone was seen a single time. The CDR3 nucleotides read TGCGCCAGCAGCTTGGAACAGGGTTTCTATGGCTACACCTTC. Encoded protein: CASSLEQGFYGYTF. The chain carries TRBV5-1 and TRBJ1-2; possibly TRBD1 for D (6 bases). The germline V gene has CDR1 SGHRS and CDR2 YFSETQ. Trimming removed 0 bases from V and 4 bases from J, with 10 bases in between. The CDR3 has 14 residues.

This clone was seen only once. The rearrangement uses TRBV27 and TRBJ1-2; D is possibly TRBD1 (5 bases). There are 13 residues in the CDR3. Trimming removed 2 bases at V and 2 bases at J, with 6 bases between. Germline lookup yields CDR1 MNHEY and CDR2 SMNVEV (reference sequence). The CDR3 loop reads CASSLRQNYGYTF. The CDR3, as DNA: TGTGCCAGCAGTTTACGACAGAACTATGGCTACACCTTC.

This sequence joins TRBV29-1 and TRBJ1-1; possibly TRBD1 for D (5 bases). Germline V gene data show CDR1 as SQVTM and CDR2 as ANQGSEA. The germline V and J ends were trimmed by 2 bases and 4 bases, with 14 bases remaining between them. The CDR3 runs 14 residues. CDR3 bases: TGCAGCGTTGAACCCCAGGGAGCTGGCACTGAAGCTTTCTTT. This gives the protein CSVEPQGAGTEAFF.

CDR3 sequence: CASSQDSLAGGPASTDTQYF. The CDR3 DNA follows: TGTGCCAGCAGCCAAGATAGTCTAGCGGGGGGCCCGGCCAGCACAGATACGCAGTATTTT. This sequence joins TRBV3-1 (or the pseudogene TRBV3-2) and TRBJ2-3; 11 nucleotides align to TRBD2. Germline CDR1 LGHDT, CDR2 YNNKEL (reference sequence). The trim removed 0 bases at V and 0 bases at J, leaving 11 bases unmatched. This CDR3 is built from 20 residues.

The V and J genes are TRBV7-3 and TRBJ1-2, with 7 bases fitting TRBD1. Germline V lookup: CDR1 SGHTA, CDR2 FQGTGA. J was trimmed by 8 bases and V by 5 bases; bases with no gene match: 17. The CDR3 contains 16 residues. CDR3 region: CASSPEGRFTGEGYTF. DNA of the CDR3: TGTGCCAGCAGCCCCGAGGGTAGATTTACAGGGGAGGGCTACACCTTC. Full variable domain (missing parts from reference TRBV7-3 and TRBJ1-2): GAGVSQTPSNKVTEKGKYVELRCDPISGHTALYWYRQSLGQGPEFLIYFQGTGAADDSGLPNDRFFAVRPEGSVSTLKIQRTERGDSAVYLCASSPEGRFTGEGYTFGSGTRLTVV.

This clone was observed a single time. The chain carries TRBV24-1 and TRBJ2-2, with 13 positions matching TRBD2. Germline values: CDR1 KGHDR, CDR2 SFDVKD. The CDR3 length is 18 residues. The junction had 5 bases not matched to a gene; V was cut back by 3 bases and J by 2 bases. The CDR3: CATSDLLAGGPNTGELFF. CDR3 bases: TGTGCCACCAGTGATCTACTAGCGGGAGGGCCTAACACCGGGGAGCTGTTTTTT.

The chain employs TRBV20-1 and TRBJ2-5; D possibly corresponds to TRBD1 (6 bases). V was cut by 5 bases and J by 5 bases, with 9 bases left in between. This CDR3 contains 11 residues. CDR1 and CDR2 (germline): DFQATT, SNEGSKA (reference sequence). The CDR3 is CSADTGETQYF. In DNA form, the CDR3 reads TGCAGTGCTGATACAGGGGAGACCCAGTACTTC.

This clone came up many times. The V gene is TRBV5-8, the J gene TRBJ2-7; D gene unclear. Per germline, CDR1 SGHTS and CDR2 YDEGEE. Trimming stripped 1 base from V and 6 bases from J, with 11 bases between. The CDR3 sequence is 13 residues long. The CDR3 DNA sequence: TGTGCCAGCAGCTTGCCATATACGGCCGAGCAGTACGTC. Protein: CASSLPYTAEQYV.

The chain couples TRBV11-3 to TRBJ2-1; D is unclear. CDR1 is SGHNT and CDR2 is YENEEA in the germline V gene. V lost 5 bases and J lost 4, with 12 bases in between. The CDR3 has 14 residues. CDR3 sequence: CASSLGEVYNEQFF. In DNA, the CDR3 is TGTGCCAGCAGCCTAGGAGAAGTTTACAATGAGCAGTTCTTC.

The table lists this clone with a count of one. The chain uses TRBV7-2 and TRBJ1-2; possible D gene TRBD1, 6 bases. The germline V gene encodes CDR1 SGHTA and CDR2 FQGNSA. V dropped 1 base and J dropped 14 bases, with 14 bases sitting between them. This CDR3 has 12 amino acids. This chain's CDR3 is CASSLEDRKSTF. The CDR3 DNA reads TGTGCCAGCAGCTTAGAAGACAGGAAATCGACCTTC.

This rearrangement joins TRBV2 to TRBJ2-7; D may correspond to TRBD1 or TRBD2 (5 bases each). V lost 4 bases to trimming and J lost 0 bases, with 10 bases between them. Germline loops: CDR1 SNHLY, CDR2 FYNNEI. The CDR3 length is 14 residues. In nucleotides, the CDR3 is TGTGCCAGCAGTGGGGACGCGGACTCCTACGAGCAGTACGTC. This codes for CASSGDADSYEQYV.

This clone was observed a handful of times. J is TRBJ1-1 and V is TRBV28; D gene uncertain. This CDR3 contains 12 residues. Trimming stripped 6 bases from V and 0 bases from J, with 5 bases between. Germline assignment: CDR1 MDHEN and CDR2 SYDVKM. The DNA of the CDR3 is TGTGCCAGCAGAGAAGTGAACACTGAAGCTTTCTTT. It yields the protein CASREVNTEAFF. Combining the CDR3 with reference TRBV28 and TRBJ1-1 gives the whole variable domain DVKVTQSSRYLVKRTGEKVFLECVQDMDHENMFWYRQDPGLGLRLIYFSYDVKMKEKGDIPEGYSVSREKKERFSLILESASTNQTSMYLCASREVNTEAFFGQGTRLTVV.

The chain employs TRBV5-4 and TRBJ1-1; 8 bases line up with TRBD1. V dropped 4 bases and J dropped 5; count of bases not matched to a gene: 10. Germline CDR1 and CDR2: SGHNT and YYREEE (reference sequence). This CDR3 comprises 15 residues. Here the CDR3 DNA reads TGTGCCAGCAGCCCCTGGCAGGGGGCGCGGACTGAAGCTTTCTTT. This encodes CASSPWQGARTEAFF.

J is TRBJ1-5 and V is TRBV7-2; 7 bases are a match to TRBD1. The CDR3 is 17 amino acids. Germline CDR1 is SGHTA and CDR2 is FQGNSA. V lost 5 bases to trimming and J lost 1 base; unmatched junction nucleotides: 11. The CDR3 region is CASSPPGGGGSNQPQHF. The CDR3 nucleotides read TGTGCCAGCAGCCCCCCAGGGGGGGGAGGAAGCAATCAGCCCCAGCATTTT.

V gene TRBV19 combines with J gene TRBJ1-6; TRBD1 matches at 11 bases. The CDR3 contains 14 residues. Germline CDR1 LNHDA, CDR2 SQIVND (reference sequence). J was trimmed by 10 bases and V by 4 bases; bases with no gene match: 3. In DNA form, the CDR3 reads TGTGCCAGTAGTACGAGGACAGGGGGCTCACCCCTCCACTTT. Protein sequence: CASSTRTGGSPLHF.

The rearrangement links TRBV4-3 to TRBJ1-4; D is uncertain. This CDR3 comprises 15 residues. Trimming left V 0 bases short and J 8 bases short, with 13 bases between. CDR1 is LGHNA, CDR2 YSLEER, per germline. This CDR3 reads CASSQEGRPREKLFF. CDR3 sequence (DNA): TGCGCCAGCAGCCAAGAGGGCAGGCCCAGGGAAAAACTGTTTTTT.

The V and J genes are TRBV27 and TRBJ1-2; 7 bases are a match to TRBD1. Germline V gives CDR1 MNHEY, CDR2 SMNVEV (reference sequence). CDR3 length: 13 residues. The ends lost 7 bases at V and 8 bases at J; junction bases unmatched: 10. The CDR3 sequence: CASTPMAGGGYTF. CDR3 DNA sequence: TGTGCCAGCACCCCAATGGCAGGGGGAGGCTACACCTTC.

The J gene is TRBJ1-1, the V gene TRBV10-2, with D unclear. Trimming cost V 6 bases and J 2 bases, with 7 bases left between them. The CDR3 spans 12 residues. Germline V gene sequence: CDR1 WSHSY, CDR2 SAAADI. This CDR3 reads CASRTANTEAFF. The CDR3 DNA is TGCGCCAGCAGAACAGCCAACACTGAAGCTTTCTTT.

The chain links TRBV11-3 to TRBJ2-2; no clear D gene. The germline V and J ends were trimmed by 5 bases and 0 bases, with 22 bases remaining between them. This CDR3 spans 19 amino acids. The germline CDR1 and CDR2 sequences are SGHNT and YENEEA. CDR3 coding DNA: TGTGCCAGCAGCCCGACGGGCCTCGAATGGTTCGCGAACACCGGGGAGCTGTTTTTT. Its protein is CASSPTGLEWFANTGELFF.

Written as DNA, the CDR3 is TGTGCCAGCAGCTTAGGGGGACGGGACTCCGGGGAGCTGTTTTTT. This sequence encodes CASSLGGRDSGELFF. The J gene is TRBJ2-2, the V gene TRBV11-3, with D perhaps matching TRBD2 (6 bases). Germline CDR1 is SGHNT and CDR2 is YENEEA. V lost 1 base, J lost 6 bases, and 12 bases lay in between. CDR3 size: 15 residues. Supplemented by reference TRBV11-3 and TRBJ2-2, the full variable domain reads EAGVVQSPRYKIIEKKQPVAFWCNPISGHNTLYWYLQNLGQGPELLIRYENEEAVDDSQLPKDRFSAERLKGVDSTLKIQPAELGDSAVYLCASSLGGRDSGELFFGEGSRLTVL.

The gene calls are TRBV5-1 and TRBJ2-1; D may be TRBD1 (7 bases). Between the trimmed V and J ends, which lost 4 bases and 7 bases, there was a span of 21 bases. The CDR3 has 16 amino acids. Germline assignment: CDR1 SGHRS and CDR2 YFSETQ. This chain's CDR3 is CASSREGAPGVNEQFF. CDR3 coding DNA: TGCGCCAGCAGCCGAGAGGGGGCGCCGGGAGTAAATGAGCAGTTCTTC. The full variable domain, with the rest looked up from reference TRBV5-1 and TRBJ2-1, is KAGVTQTPRYLIKTRGQQVTLSCSPISGHRSVSWYQQTPGQGLQFLFEYFSETQRNKGNFPGRFSGRQFSNSRSEMNVSTLELGDSALYLCASSREGAPGVNEQFFGPGTRLTVL.

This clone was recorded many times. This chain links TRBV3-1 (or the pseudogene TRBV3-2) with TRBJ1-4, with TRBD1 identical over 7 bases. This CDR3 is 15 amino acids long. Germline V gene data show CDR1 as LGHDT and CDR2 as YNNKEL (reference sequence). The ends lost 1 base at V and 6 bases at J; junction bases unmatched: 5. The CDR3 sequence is CASSQARGRDEKLFF. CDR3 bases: TGTGCCAGCAGCCAAGCGAGGGGGCGAGATGAAAAACTGTTTTTT.

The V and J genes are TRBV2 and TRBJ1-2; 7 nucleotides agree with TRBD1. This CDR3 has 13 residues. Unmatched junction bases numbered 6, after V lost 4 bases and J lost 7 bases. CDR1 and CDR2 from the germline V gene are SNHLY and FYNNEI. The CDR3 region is CASSGQGWLGYTF. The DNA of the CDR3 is TGTGCCAGCAGTGGACAGGGCTGGCTTGGCTACACCTTC.

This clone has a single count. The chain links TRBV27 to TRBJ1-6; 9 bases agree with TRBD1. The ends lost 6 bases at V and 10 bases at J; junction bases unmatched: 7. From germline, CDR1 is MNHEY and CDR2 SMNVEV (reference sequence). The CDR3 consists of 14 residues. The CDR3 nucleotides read TGTGCCAGCAGGATGGGACAGGGCGCGTCACCCCTCCACTTT. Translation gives CASRMGQGASPLHF.

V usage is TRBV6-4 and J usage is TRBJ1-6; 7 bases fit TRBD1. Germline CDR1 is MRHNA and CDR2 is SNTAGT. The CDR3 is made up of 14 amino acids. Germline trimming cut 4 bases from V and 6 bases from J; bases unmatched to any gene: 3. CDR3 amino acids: CASSGQGSNSPLHF. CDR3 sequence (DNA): TGTGCCAGCAGTGGACAGGGCTCTAATTCACCCCTCCACTTT.

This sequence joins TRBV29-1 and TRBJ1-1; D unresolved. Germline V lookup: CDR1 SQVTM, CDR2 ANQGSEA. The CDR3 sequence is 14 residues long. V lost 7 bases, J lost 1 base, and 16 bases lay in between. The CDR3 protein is CSASPASWNTEAFF. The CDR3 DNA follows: TGCAGCGCCTCCCCGGCCAGCTGGAACACTGAAGCTTTCTTT.

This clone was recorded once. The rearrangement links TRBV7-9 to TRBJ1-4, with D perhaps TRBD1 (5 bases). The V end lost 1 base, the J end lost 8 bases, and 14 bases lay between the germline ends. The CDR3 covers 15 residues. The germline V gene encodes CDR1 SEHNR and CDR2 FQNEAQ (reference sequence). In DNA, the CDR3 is TGTGCCAGCAGCTTAGGAGTCAGGGTCGAGGAAAAACTGTTTTTT. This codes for CASSLGVRVEEKLFF.